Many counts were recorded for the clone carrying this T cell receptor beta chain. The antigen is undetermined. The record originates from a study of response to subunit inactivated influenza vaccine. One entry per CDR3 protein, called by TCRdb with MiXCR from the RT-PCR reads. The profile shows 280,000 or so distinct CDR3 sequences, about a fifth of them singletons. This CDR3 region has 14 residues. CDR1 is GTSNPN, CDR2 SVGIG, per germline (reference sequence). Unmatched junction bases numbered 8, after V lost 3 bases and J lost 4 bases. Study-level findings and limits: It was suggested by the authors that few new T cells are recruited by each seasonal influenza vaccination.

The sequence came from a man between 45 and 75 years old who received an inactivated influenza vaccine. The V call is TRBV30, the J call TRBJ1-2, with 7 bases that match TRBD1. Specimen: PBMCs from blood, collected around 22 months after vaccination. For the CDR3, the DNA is TGTGCCTGGAGCCGCCAGACAGGGACCTATGGCTACACCTTC. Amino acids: CAWSRQTGTYGYTF.